This T cell receptor (beta chain) derives from a study of cytomegalovirus exposure and HLA in healthy donors. Primers for the PCR totalled 60 Vbeta and 13 Jbeta. The table came from immunoSEQ multiplex PCR; TCRdb's copy has only in-frame clones and leaves some out. The sample is made up of more than 130,000 clones, and the top ten hold approximately 2.6% of it. The receptor comes from a middle-aged man in good health and CMV-seronegative. Sequenced input: PBMCs.

This CDR3 reads CASSLGPRAGNTIYF. CDR3 nucleotides: TGTGCCAGCAGCTTAGGACCGAGAGCGGGAAACACCATATATTTT. This rearrangement joins TRBV7-2 to TRBJ1-3, with unresolved D. The CDR3 is made up of 15 amino acids. Germline V gene lookup returns CDR1 SGHTA and CDR2 FQGNSA. With 1 base removed from V and 4 bases from J, the gap between germline ends came to 11 bases. Variable domain in full (rest from reference TRBV7-2 and TRBJ1-3): GAGVSQSPSNKVTEKGKDVELRCDPISGHTALYWYRQSLGQGLEFLIYFQGNSAPDKSGLPSDRFSAERTGGSVSTLTIQRTQQEDSAVYLCASSLGPRAGNTIYFGEGSWLTVV.